This paragraph covers one TCR beta chain sequence. Its antigen is undetermined. These data originate in a study of cytomegalovirus exposure and HLA in healthy donors. The PCR was carried out with 60 Vbeta primers and 13 Jbeta primers. TCRdb's copy holds only in-frame clones and misses some; the assay was immunoSEQ multiplex PCR. The sample data list 110,000 to 150,000 clones. Germline V lookup: CDR1 SGDLS, CDR2 YYNGEE. V lost 0 bases, J lost 10 bases, and 13 bases stayed unmatched. The CDR3 is 16 amino acids. Study-wide points: It was reported that the classifier diagnosed cytomegalovirus status with high specificity and sensitivity in both the original and validation cohorts.

This chain uses TRBV9 with TRBJ2-1; 7 nucleotides line up with TRBD2. The specimen sequenced was PBMCs. This sequence originates from a male donor in good health and CMV-seronegative. CDR3 sequence: CASSVVPSGGDREQFF. In nucleotides, the CDR3 is TGTGCCAGCAGCGTAGTGCCCAGTGGGGGGGATAGGGAGCAGTTCTTC.